Presented here are 4 T cell receptor beta chains from one specimen sequenced in a study of blood T cell repertoires in COVID-19. Assay used: immunoSEQ multiplex PCR; TCRdb lists only in-frame clones, some missing. The data hold approximately 100,000 clones, with about 86% observed a single time. Sequencing used PBMCs or T cells enriched from blood (not recorded which). All receptors come from a woman aged 50 to 65 who had recovered from COVID-19.

This chain links TRBV5-6 with TRBJ1-2, with D tentatively TRBD1 (5 bases). V lost 0 bases to trimming and J lost 6 bases, with 15 bases between them. The germline V gene encodes CDR1 SGHDT and CDR2 YYEEEE. CDR3 length: 15 amino acids. The CDR3 spells CASSLGEVRANGYTF. In nucleotides, the CDR3 is TGTGCCAGCAGCTTGGGGGAGGTCAGGGCGAATGGCTACACCTTC.

The chain links TRBV10-3 to TRBJ2-6, with TRBD2 as a possible D gene (5 bases). The CDR3 runs to 17 residues. V was trimmed by 3 bases and J by 4 bases, leaving 16 bases between them. Per germline, CDR1 ENHRY and CDR2 SYGVKD. The CDR3 nucleotides read TGTGCCATCAGTGATTGGGCCGAGGGAGCAGGGGCCAACGTCCTGACTTTC. Translated: CAISDWAEGAGANVLTF.

CDR3 sequence: CASSLPGTGTYNEQFF. CDR3 coding DNA: TGCGCCAGCAGCTTGCCTGGGACAGGGACTTACAATGAGCAGTTCTTC. The rearrangement uses TRBV5-1 and TRBJ2-1, with 9 bases fitting TRBD1. CDR1 and CDR2 (germline): SGHRS, YFSETQ. Germline trimming cut 1 base from V and 4 bases from J; bases unmatched to any gene: 6. The CDR3 is 16 residues long.

This sequence joins TRBV5-6 and TRBJ1-1, with D possibly TRBD1 on 5 matching bases. V was cut by 4 bases and J by 7 bases, with 11 bases left in between. There are 12 residues in the CDR3. CDR1 is SGHDT, CDR2 YYEEEE, per germline. CDR3 sequence (DNA): TGTGCCAGCAGCCCGAGACAGAATGAAGCTTTCTTT. It encodes CASSPRQNEAFF.